One and the same sample provided the 20 T cell receptor beta chains below, sequenced in a study of vaccination effects on CD4 cells after COVID-19. A roughly ten-day culture period preceded the isolation of CD4+ T cells. Their antigens are not known. Libraries were prepared by immunoSEQ multiplex PCR; TCRdb keeps only in-frame clonotypes and omits some of them. The profile shows around 40,000 clones, 68% of them singletons. Sequencing was performed on CD4+ T cells from PBMCs cultured without peptide, taken before COVID-19 vaccination. The receptors originated from a human donor who received a COVID-19 vaccine.

A few counts support this clone. The CDR3 protein is CASSPSGSFLGEQFF. CDR3 nucleotide sequence: TGCGCCAGCAGCCCTAGCGGGAGCTTCCTTGGCGAGCAGTTCTTC. The chain employs TRBV4-1 and TRBJ2-1; TRBD2 aligns across 10 bases. The germline V gene encodes CDR1 MGHRA and CDR2 YSYEKL. After removal of 4 bases from V and 10 bases from J, the junction contained 10 bases not matched to a gene. The CDR3 length is 15 residues.

The chain is built from TRBV6-1 and TRBJ1-2, with D uncertain. The CDR3 is made up of 14 amino acids. From germline, CDR1 is MNHNS and CDR2 SASEGT. V dropped 2 bases and J dropped 3 bases, with 10 bases sitting between them. The CDR3 sequence is CASSEQGGDYGYTF. The DNA of the CDR3 is TGTGCCAGCAGTGAACAAGGCGGGGACTATGGCTACACCTTC.

The V call is TRBV5-1, the J call TRBJ2-4; 7 bases align to TRBD1. The V segment lost 4 bases and the J segment 0 bases; nucleotides outside the gene matches: 16. The germline V gene has CDR1 SGHRS and CDR2 YFSETQ. CDR3 length: 19 amino acids. CDR3 residues: CASSRRMQGVLEAKNIQYF. In DNA form, the CDR3 reads TGCGCCAGCAGCCGACGGATGCAGGGGGTTTTGGAAGCCAAAAACATTCAGTACTTC.

This clone is judged medium-sized (0.01 to 0.1%). This chain connects TRBV10-3 to TRBJ1-5, with D uncertain. The V end was cut by 4 bases, the J end by 4 bases, with 8 bases between. The CDR3 loop spans 13 amino acids. Germline V gene data show CDR1 as ENHRY and CDR2 as SYGVKD. The CDR3 DNA reads as TGTGCCATCAGTGTTCAGGAGAATCAGCCCCAGCATTTT. It encodes CAISVQENQPQHF.

To note about this clone: The same CDR3 arises from other DNA sequences in this sample as well. The rearrangement links TRBV11-1 to TRBJ2-5, with TRBD1 identical over 11 bases. V shed 5 bases and J 6 bases; nucleotides not matched to a gene: 5. The CDR3 loop spans 14 amino acids. The V gene's germline CDR1 is SGHAT and CDR2 FQDESV (reference sequence). This CDR3 reads CASSLGQGVKTQYF. The CDR3 DNA sequence: TGTGCCAGCAGCCTGGGACAGGGGGTAAAGACCCAGTACTTC.

The V and J genes are TRBV6-5 and TRBJ1-3; D remains unclear. This CDR3 has 16 amino acids. Germline values: CDR1 MNHEY, CDR2 SVGAGI. Deletions cut 4 bases from V and 2 bases from J, with 15 bases between. The CDR3 nucleotides read TGTGCCAGCAGTTCCTCTGGGAACCGGCCTGGAAACACCATATATTTT. Translation: CASSSSGNRPGNTIYF.

The rearrangement links TRBV29-1 to TRBJ2-5; TRBD1 or TRBD2 may be the D gene (6 bases each). Germline values: CDR1 SQVTM, CDR2 ANQGSEA. V was pared by 4 bases and J by 5 bases, with 14 bases between. The CDR3 runs 13 residues. The CDR3 spells CSVVMGGLETQYF. In DNA, the CDR3 is TGCAGCGTTGTAATGGGGGGCCTGGAGACCCAGTACTTC.

V gene TRBV6-5 combines with J gene TRBJ2-7; 11 nucleotides agree with TRBD1. Germline V gene data show CDR1 as MNHEY and CDR2 as SVGAGI. The CDR3 runs to 14 residues. The V segment lost 6 bases and the J segment 2 bases; nucleotides outside the gene matches: 3. CDR3 residues: CASRPGQGAYEQYF. The CDR3 coding sequence is TGTGCCAGCAGACCGGGACAGGGGGCCTACGAGCAGTACTTC.

This clone was detected only once. The rearrangement joins TRBV14 to TRBJ2-7; 11 bases agree with TRBD1. Germline assignment: CDR1 SGHDN and CDR2 FVKESK. This CDR3 spans 15 amino acids. Germline trimming cut 4 bases from V and 1 base from J; bases unmatched to any gene: 3. CDR3 sequence (DNA): TGTGCCAGCAGCCTTGGGACAGGGGGTTCCTACGAGCAGTACTTC. It is translated as CASSLGTGGSYEQYF.

The chain couples TRBV2 to TRBJ2-7, with D possibly TRBD2 on 5 matching bases. The ends were cut back, 6 bases at V and 2 bases at J, with 17 bases in the middle. This CDR3 is 15 amino acids long. Germline lookup yields CDR1 SNHLY and CDR2 FYNNEI. The CDR3 region has the DNA TGTGCCAGCAGGGATCTGGTAGGGAGCCCCTACGAGCAGTACTTC. Its protein is CASRDLVGSPYEQYF.

This clone was detected only once. The J gene is TRBJ1-1, the V gene TRBV11-2; no clear D. This CDR3 spans 14 amino acids. Trimming removed 5 bases at V and 4 bases at J, with 14 bases between. CDR1 is SGHAT and CDR2 is FQNNGV in the germline V gene. The CDR3 DNA is TGTGCCAGCAGCCCTGGCCACCTTTTCACTGAAGCTTTCTTT. It codes for CASSPGHLFTEAFF. Supplemented by reference TRBV11-2 and TRBJ1-1, the full variable domain reads EAGVAQSPRYKIIEKRQSVAFWCNPISGHATLYWYQQILGQGPKLLIQFQNNGVVDDSQLPKDRFSAERLKGVDSTLKIQPAKLEDSAVYLCASSPGHLFTEAFFGQGTRLTVV.

The V call is TRBV5-1, the J call TRBJ2-1; D possibly corresponds to TRBD1 (6 bases). Germline V CDR1 and CDR2: SGHRS, YFSETQ. This CDR3 region has 12 residues. V was pared by 6 bases and J by 6 bases, with 10 bases between. The CDR3 bases are TGCGCCAGCACCTTAGGGGGCAATGAGCAGTTCTTC. It specifies CASTLGGNEQFF.

The chain uses TRBV7-9 and TRBJ2-3, with D possibly TRBD1 on 5 matching bases. This CDR3 spans 16 amino acids. Germline V gives CDR1 SEHNR, CDR2 FQNEAQ (reference sequence). V dropped 1 base and J dropped 1 base, with 12 bases sitting between them. In nucleotides, the CDR3 is TGTGCCAGCAGCTTAGTGGTCCTAGGGGGCACAGATACGCAGTATTTT. Its protein is CASSLVVLGGTDTQYF.

In nucleotides, the CDR3 is TGTGCCAGCAGCGTAGGGACGCAAGCTAGCACAGATACGCAGTATTTT. Encoded protein: CASSVGTQASTDTQYF. The gene calls are TRBV9 and TRBJ2-3, with D hard to call. V was pared by 0 bases and J by 0 bases, with 11 bases between. The CDR3 sequence is 16 residues long. Germline assignment: CDR1 SGDLS and CDR2 YYNGEE.

The chain has TRBV11-3 and TRBJ2-7; 12 positions match TRBD1. The CDR3 sequence is 14 residues long. Trimming at V came to 4 bases and at J to 5 bases, leaving 3 bases not matched to a gene. From germline, CDR1 is SGHNT and CDR2 YENEEA. The CDR3 DNA reads as TGTGCCAGCAGCTCCGGGACAGGGGGCAACGAGCAGTACTTC. Encoded protein: CASSSGTGGNEQYF.

Here the CDR3 reads CASSLDQGGSAGANVLTF. DNA of the CDR3: TGTGCCAGCAGCTTAGACCAGGGGGGGTCTGCTGGGGCCAACGTCCTGACTTTC. The V gene is TRBV11-3, the J gene TRBJ2-6; D may match TRBD1 or TRBD2 (7 bases each). This CDR3 contains 18 residues. Germline V lookup: CDR1 SGHNT, CDR2 YENEEA. V lost 0 bases and J 2 bases, leaving 14 bases between the germline ends.

The table lists this clone with a few counts. The chain is built from TRBV5-4 and TRBJ1-1; no reliable D call. With 7 bases removed from V and 2 bases from J, the gap between germline ends came to 12 bases. The CDR3 extends over 13 amino acids. Germline values: CDR1 SGHNT, CDR2 YYREEE (reference sequence). The CDR3 region is CASLTRGNTEAFF. The CDR3 DNA reads TGTGCCAGCCTAACCCGAGGTAACACTGAAGCTTTCTTT.

The rearrangement links TRBV7-7 to TRBJ1-1; perhaps TRBD1 as D (5 bases). V was trimmed by 3 bases and J by 4 bases, leaving 18 bases between them. CDR3 length: 16 amino acids. Germline CDR1 is SSHAT and CDR2 is FNYEAQ (reference sequence). The CDR3 DNA is TGTGCCAGCAGCTTGGGAAGAGGGGCTGGGTCCACTGAAGCTTTCTTT. This codes for CASSLGRGAGSTEAFF.

This clone has just a few counts. For the CDR3, the DNA is TGTGCCAGCAGCCGGACAGAGAGGACTGAAGCTTTCTTT. It is translated as CASSRTERTEAFF. The rearrangement links TRBV11-3 to TRBJ1-1; TRBD1 is a possible D gene (6 bases). The ends were cut back, 5 bases at V and 5 bases at J, with 12 bases in the middle. This CDR3 has 13 residues. CDR1 is SGHNT, CDR2 YENEEA, per germline.

The V call is TRBV5-1, the J call TRBJ2-6; 7 bases are a match to TRBD2. The V segment lost 1 base and the J segment 0 bases; nucleotides outside the gene matches: 1. The CDR3 has 16 amino acids. Germline V gives CDR1 SGHRS, CDR2 YFSETQ. CDR3 sequence: CASSLRGGSGANVLTF. The DNA for the CDR3 is TGCGCCAGCAGCTTGCGCGGGGGCTCTGGGGCCAACGTCCTGACTTTC.